These T cell receptor beta chains were read from a single sample in a study of PD-1 blockade in classical Hodgkin lymphoma. Assay: immunoSEQ multiplex PCR; the TCRdb copy retains only in-frame clones and omits some. The table records 20,000 to 25,000 clones, more than 85% of them present only once. Sequenced material: CD4+ T cells from blood. These receptors all come from a human donor with classical Hodgkin lymphoma. CDR3s include the opening cysteine and the closing phenylalanine or tryptophan. The D gene is left open where the match is weak. Size tells how often a clone was seen (once, few, many) or the class of an expanded clone, and some rows leave it out.

>.|TRBJ2-7|.|TRBV30
TGTGCCTGGAGTCCCCTCGGCAGGGCAGCCTACGAGCAGTACTTC
CAWSPLGRAAYEQYF
>TRBD2|TRBJ2-3|.|TRBV5-1
TGCGCCAGCAGCTTGGATGGGAGGGCAGATACGCAGTATTTT
CASSLDGRADTQYF
>.|TRBJ2-3|.|TRBV7-9
TGTGCCAGCAACGCGGTGAGCACAGATACGCAGTATTTT
CASNAVSTDTQYF
>.|TRBJ2-2|.|TRBV5-6
TGTGCCAGCAGCCCACCCCCCTCGGACGCCCTGACCGGGGAGCTGTTTTTT
CASSPPPSDALTGELFF
>.|TRBJ2-3|.|TRBV19
TGTGCCAGTAGTGTTGACTTACGCACAGATACGCAGTATTTT
CASSVDLRTDTQYF
>TRBD1|TRBJ2-7|.|TRBV5-6
TGTGCCAGCAGGTTTAACGGACAGGGGGCCCCCTGGTACTTC
CASRFNGQGAPWYF
>.|TRBJ2-1|once|TRBV11-3
TGTGCCAGCAGCTCCGGGAACAACAATGAGCAGTTCTTC
CASSSGNNNEQFF
>.|TRBJ2-2|.|TRBV19
TGTGCCAGTAGCCCCCAGGGGAACACCGGGGAGCTGTTTTTT
CASSPQGNTGELFF
>.|TRBJ2-7|.|TRBV2
TGTGCCAGCAGGAGGGCCGCCTACGAGCAGTACTTC
CASRRAAYEQYF
>.|TRBJ1-5|.|TRBV4-1
TGCGCCAGCAGCCAAGTCCTCGGTAATCAGCCCCAGCATTTT
CASSQVLGNQPQHF
>.|TRBJ2-5|.|TRBV5-1
TGCGCCAGCAGCTTGTCGGCTACCTCGGAAGAGACCCAGTACTTC
CASSLSATSEETQYF
>TRBD2|TRBJ2-5|.|TRBV5-5
TGTGCCAGCAGCTTGGTAGCGGGAGGGACCCAGTACTTC
CASSLVAGGTQYF
>TRBD2|TRBJ2-7|.|TRBV7-8
TGTGCCAGCAGCTTACTACTAGCGGGGGGTTCGGAGCAGTACTTC
CASSLLLAGGSEQYF
>.|TRBJ2-6|.|TRBV19
TGTGCCAGTAGACAGGGTAGAAGCTCTGGGGCCAACGTCCTGACTTTC
CASRQGRSSGANVLTF
>.|TRBJ1-6|.|TRBV30
TGTGCCTGGAGCCCCGGACAGATTAATTCACCCCTCCACTTT
CAWSPGQINSPLHF
>.|TRBJ1-1|.|TRBV7-9
TGTGCCAGCAGCCTCGGGGGGGGACTCACTGAAGCTTTCTTT
CASSLGGGLTEAFF
>.|TRBJ2-1|.|TRBV28
TGTGCCAGCAGTCCACGGGTCAATGAGCAGTTCTTC
CASSPRVNEQFF
>.|TRBJ2-3|.|TRBV7-2
TGTGCCAGCAGCTTCTACGCGGGGAGGAATACGCAGTATTTT
CASSFYAGRNTQYF
>.|TRBJ1-1|few|TRBV19
TGTGCCAGTAGTATCGCAGGCACTGAAGCTTTCTTT
CASSIAGTEAFF
>TRBD2|TRBJ2-3|.|TRBV15
TGTGCCACCAGCAGGTCCAGACTAGCGGGGGGTGGAGATACGCAGTATTTT
CATSRSRLAGGGDTQYF
>.|TRBJ1-5|.|TRBV30
TGTGCCTGGAGCCCAGGAATGGTCGGCAATCAGCCCCAGCATTTT
CAWSPGMVGNQPQHF
>TRBD2|TRBJ2-1|.|TRBV5-6
TGTGCCAGCAGCGAGGGACTAGCGGCGAGACTGGATGAGCAGTTCTTC
CASSEGLAARLDEQFF
>.|TRBJ2-5|once|TRBV5-5
TGTGCCAGCAGCTTGCTTTTCACGGGAGAGACCCAGTACTTC
CASSLLFTGETQYF
>.|TRBJ2-3|once|TRBV5-4
TGTGCCAGCAGCCTATCTTACACAGATACGCAGTATTTT
CASSLSYTDTQYF
>.|TRBJ2-5|.|TRBV6-6
TGTGCCAGCAGTTACGGACATAAAGAGACCCAGTACTTC
CASSYGHKETQYF
>.|TRBJ2-3|.|TRBV5-1
TGCGCCAGCAGCTTGACAATGACTAGCACAGATACGCAGTATTTT
CASSLTMTSTDTQYF
>.|TRBJ2-1|.|TRBV30
TGTGCCTGGAGTGTAACTAGCCGGACTAATGAGCAGTTCTTC
CAWSVTSRTNEQFF
>.|TRBJ1-1|.|TRBV6-1
TGTGCCAGCAGTGACGCAAACAAGTACACTGAAGCTTTCTTT
CASSDANKYTEAFF
>.|TRBJ1-1|.|TRBV2
TGTGCCAGCACGGGCCCAGCGAACACTGAAGCTTTCTTT
CASTGPANTEAFF
>.|TRBJ2-7|once|TRBV27
TGTGCCAGCAGCCCCAGAGGGGGCTACGAGCAGTACTTC
CASSPRGGYEQYF
>.|TRBJ2-3|few|TRBV30
TGTGCCTGGAGTGGGGGGGTAGTCGCAGATACGCAGTATTTT
CAWSGGVVADTQYF
>.|TRBJ1-1|.|TRBV7-8
TGTGCCAGCAGCTTAGCGGTCGGGGGGAACACTGAAGCTTTCTTT
CASSLAVGGNTEAFF
>TRBD1|TRBJ1-5|.|TRBV28
TGTGCCAGCAGTTTAGGACCCTCGGGACAGGGGATTTTAATTCCCCAGCATTTT
CASSLGPSGQGILIPQHF
>.|TRBJ1-5|.|TRBV6-1
TGTGCCAGCAGGGGGTCTTTAAGCAATCAGCCCCAGCATTTT
CASRGSLSNQPQHF
>.|TRBJ2-2|.|TRBV30
TGTGCCTGGAGTAGGGGTATTGGCACCGGGGAGCTGTTTTTT
CAWSRGIGTGELFF
>.|TRBJ2-3|.|TRBV5-4
TGTGCCAGCAGCTTCGGGGGGCCAGATACGCAGTATTTT
CASSFGGPDTQYF
>TRBD2|TRBJ2-3|.|TRBV30
TGTGCCTGGAGTGTATCTAGCGGAGCCACAGATACGCAGTATTTT
CAWSVSSGATDTQYF
>TRBD2|TRBJ2-4|.|TRBV27
TGTGCCAGCAGTTACTCATCGTACCGGGACTATAAAAACATTCAGTACTTC
CASSYSSYRDYKNIQYF
>.|TRBJ1-5|.|TRBV5-1
TGCGCCAGCAGCAGGGACCCTAATGGGGGTCAGCCCCAGCATTTT
CASSRDPNGGQPQHF
>TRBD2|TRBJ2-3|.|TRBV30
TGTGCCTGGAGAGGGGGGCGGGGGGCCACAGATACGCAGTATTTT
CAWRGGRGATDTQYF
>.|TRBJ1-1|.|TRBV18
TGTGCCAGCTCACCTACACAGGACACTGAAGCTTTCTTT
CASSPTQDTEAFF
>.|TRBJ1-6|.|TRBV5-4
TGTGCCAGCAGCCTCGGACGTCAGAGTAATTCACCCCTCCACTTT
CASSLGRQSNSPLHF
>.|TRBJ1-1|.|TRBV28
TGTGCCAGCAGTTTTGGGGGGGCGATGAACACTGAAGCTTTCTTT
CASSFGGAMNTEAFF
>.|TRBJ2-2|.|TRBV4-1
TGCGCCAGCAGCCAAGGCCAGGTTGGGGGGCGTACCGGGGAGCTGTTTTTT
CASSQGQVGGRTGELFF
>.|TRBJ1-5|.|TRBV28
TGTGCCAGCTGGGTCAGGGGTGGGCAGCCCCAGCATTTT
CASWVRGGQPQHF
>.|TRBJ1-2|few|TRBV29-1
TGCAGCGTCCAGCGGGGGGGCTATGGCTACACCTTC
CSVQRGGYGYTF
>.|TRBJ2-7|.|TRBV6-5
TGTGCCAGCAGTTACTCGGAGGGTGAGCAGTACTTC
CASSYSEGEQYF
>.|TRBJ1-2|.|TRBV6-5
TGTGCCAGCAGTTACTCGAGGCAGCCCGCTAACTATGGCTACACCTTC
CASSYSRQPANYGYTF
>.|TRBJ1-4|.|TRBV2
TGTGCCAGCACCCGGGTGTCAACTAATGAAAAACTGTTTTTT
CASTRVSTNEKLFF
>.|TRBJ2-1|.|TRBV30
TGTGCCTGGAGTGCCTCGATCACTACGTCTTCTGGAGAGCAGTTCTTC
CAWSASITTSSGEQFF
>TRBD1|TRBJ2-3|.|TRBV5-4
TGTGCCAGCAGCCCAGGGACAGGGGACACAGATACGCAGTATTTT
CASSPGTGDTDTQYF
>TRBD1|TRBJ2-7|few|TRBV13
TGTGCCAGCAGCTTATTTGATCGTGGACAGGCCCCCTACGAGCAGTACTTC
CASSLFDRGQAPYEQYF
>TRBD1|TRBJ2-1|.|TRBV5-1
TGCGCCAGCAGCTCTACAGGGGGTCGTGCTGTCGGTGAGCAGTTCTTC
CASSSTGGRAVGEQFF
>.|TRBJ2-7|.|TRBV28
TGTGCCAGCAGTTTATCCGGGGGACCCTACGAGCAGTACTTC
CASSLSGGPYEQYF